The rows below give T cell receptor beta chains drawn from one sample of a study of T cell responses to AZD1222 COVID-19 vaccine. Sequencing used immunoSEQ multiplex PCR; TCRdb keeps in-frame clones, though not all of them. The table records about 93,000 clones, around nine tenths of them present only once. This specimen consisted of peripheral blood, obtained on day 0 of MenACWY control vaccination. These receptors all come from an adult in good health. The CDR3 runs from the conserved cysteine through the conserved F or W. The D gene is left open where the match is weak. For some rows the clone size is stated as once, few or many, or as a class when expanded; others skip it.

j_gene: TRBJ2-7
v_gene: TRBV19
d_gene: NA
abundance: once
CDR3nt: TGTGCCAGTAGTGCTGCAGGGGCCGAGCAGTACTTC
CDR3aa: CASSAAGAEQYF

j_gene: TRBJ2-1
v_gene: TRBV4-3
d_gene: NA
abundance: NA
CDR3nt: TGCGCCAGCAGCCAAGCTTCAGCGTCTCTCAATGAGCAGTTCTTC
CDR3aa: CASSQASASLNEQFF

j_gene: TRBJ2-7
v_gene: TRBV9
d_gene: TRBD1
abundance: NA
CDR3nt: TGTGCCAGCAGCGCCCAGGGGGCAAGCTCCTACGAGCAGTACTTC
CDR3aa: CASSAQGASSYEQYF

j_gene: TRBJ1-3
v_gene: TRBV5-6
d_gene: TRBD1
abundance: NA
CDR3nt: TGTGCCAGCAGCTTTAGACAGGGGACGGCTGGAAACACCATATATTTT
CDR3aa: CASSFRQGTAGNTIYF

j_gene: TRBJ1-2
v_gene: TRBV5-4
d_gene: TRBD1
abundance: NA
CDR3nt: TGTGCCAGCAGCCCGGACAGGCTACTAACATATGGCTACACCTTC
CDR3aa: CASSPDRLLTYGYTF

j_gene: TRBJ2-2
v_gene: TRBV3-1/TRBV3-2
d_gene: TRBD2
abundance: NA
CDR3nt: TGTGCCAGCAGCCAACGACTAGCGGTATCCGGGGAGCTGTTTTTT
CDR3aa: CASSQRLAVSGELFF

j_gene: TRBJ2-5
v_gene: TRBV5-4
d_gene: NA
abundance: NA
CDR3nt: TGTGCCAGCAGCTTGGCCTCCACTAGGGAGACCCAGTACTTC
CDR3aa: CASSLASTRETQYF

j_gene: TRBJ1-5
v_gene: TRBV6-1
d_gene: NA
abundance: NA
CDR3nt: TGTGCCAGCAGTGAATGGGGGCAGGCAACGAATCAGCCCCAGCATTTT
CDR3aa: CASSEWGQATNQPQHF

j_gene: TRBJ1-1
v_gene: TRBV5-6
d_gene: NA
abundance: NA
CDR3nt: TGTGCCAGCAGCTTGGCCAGGGAAGCTTTCTTT
CDR3aa: CASSLAREAFF

j_gene: TRBJ2-6
v_gene: TRBV6-1
d_gene: NA
abundance: NA
CDR3nt: TGTGCCAGCAGTGAACAGGGTTTGGCAGCTGGGGCCAACGTCCTGACTTTC
CDR3aa: CASSEQGLAAGANVLTF

j_gene: TRBJ1-3
v_gene: TRBV5-6
d_gene: NA
abundance: NA
CDR3nt: TGTGCCAGCAGCTTGGGTGTCCGGGGGGCTGGAAACACCATATATTTT
CDR3aa: CASSLGVRGAGNTIYF

j_gene: TRBJ1-5
v_gene: TRBV27
d_gene: NA
abundance: NA
CDR3nt: TGTGCCAGCAGTTTAGGTTCGCAGTTCGGCAATCAGCCCCAGCATTTT
CDR3aa: CASSLGSQFGNQPQHF

j_gene: TRBJ2-7
v_gene: TRBV5-1
d_gene: NA
abundance: NA
CDR3nt: TGCGCCAGCAGCTTCGACAGGCCTAATGCTGTGGTCTACGAGCAGTACTTC
CDR3aa: CASSFDRPNAVVYEQYF

j_gene: TRBJ1-2
v_gene: TRBV6-2/TRBV6-3
d_gene: NA
abundance: NA
CDR3nt: TGTGCCAGCAGTTTGACAGTGAACTATGGCTACACCTTC
CDR3aa: CASSLTVNYGYTF

j_gene: TRBJ1-1
v_gene: TRBV6-4
d_gene: NA
abundance: NA
CDR3nt: TGTGCCAGCAGTGACGGGGAGGGCAGGGAAGCTTTCTTT
CDR3aa: CASSDGEGREAFF

j_gene: TRBJ2-6
v_gene: TRBV28
d_gene: NA
abundance: NA
CDR3nt: TGTGCCAGCAGTGGAGGTGACAGTTCTGGGGCCAACGTCCTGACTTTC
CDR3aa: CASSGGDSSGANVLTF

j_gene: TRBJ1-3
v_gene: TRBV5-1
d_gene: NA
abundance: NA
CDR3nt: TGCGCCAGCAGCTTGGGCTCGCCCCTCGGTCCTGGAAACACCATATATTTT
CDR3aa: CASSLGSPLGPGNTIYF

j_gene: TRBJ2-1
v_gene: TRBV3-1/TRBV3-2
d_gene: NA
abundance: once
CDR3nt: TGTGCCAGCAGCCAAGCACCAGCAAATGAGCAGTTCTTC
CDR3aa: CASSQAPANEQFF

j_gene: TRBJ2-3
v_gene: TRBV28
d_gene: TRBD2
abundance: NA
CDR3nt: TGTGCCAGCAGCCCTAGCGGGGGGCACACAGATACGCAGTATTTT
CDR3aa: CASSPSGGHTDTQYF

j_gene: TRBJ1-2
v_gene: TRBV7-2
d_gene: TRBD1
abundance: NA
CDR3nt: TGTGCCAGCAGCTTGAAACAGGGGTGGGGCTACACCTTC
CDR3aa: CASSLKQGWGYTF

j_gene: TRBJ2-5
v_gene: TRBV25-1
d_gene: NA
abundance: NA
CDR3nt: TGTGCCAGCAGCCCGCCCGGATTCCAAGAGACCCAGTACTTC
CDR3aa: CASSPPGFQETQYF

j_gene: TRBJ1-5
v_gene: TRBV5-1
d_gene: NA
abundance: NA
CDR3nt: TGCGCCAGCAGCTTGGAGGCTGACAATCAGCCCCAGCATTTT
CDR3aa: CASSLEADNQPQHF

j_gene: TRBJ1-1
v_gene: TRBV4-1
d_gene: NA
abundance: NA
CDR3nt: TGCGCCAGCAGCCACGGGCAGGGGTTTCTCACTGAAGCTTTCTTT
CDR3aa: CASSHGQGFLTEAFF

j_gene: TRBJ1-1
v_gene: TRBV6-2/TRBV6-3
d_gene: NA
abundance: NA
CDR3nt: TGTGCCAGCAGTTCAGGTCGGAGGGTGAACACTGAAGCTTTCTTT
CDR3aa: CASSSGRRVNTEAFF

j_gene: TRBJ1-6
v_gene: TRBV6-5
d_gene: NA
abundance: NA
CDR3nt: TGTGCCAGCAGTTACGGACAGCCATATAATTCACCCCTCCACTTT
CDR3aa: CASSYGQPYNSPLHF

j_gene: TRBJ2-3
v_gene: TRBV19
d_gene: NA
abundance: NA
CDR3nt: TGTGCCAGTAGTCGAACCACAGATACGCAGTATTTT
CDR3aa: CASSRTTDTQYF

j_gene: TRBJ1-2
v_gene: TRBV19
d_gene: NA
abundance: NA
CDR3nt: TGTGCCAGTAGTTTAGGGGGACTTCAATACTATGGCTACACCTTC
CDR3aa: CASSLGGLQYYGYTF

j_gene: TRBJ2-1
v_gene: TRBV13
d_gene: NA
abundance: NA
CDR3nt: TGTGCCAGCAGCTTAGGTTTTTTGGGGGGTTCCTACAATGAGCAGTTCTTC
CDR3aa: CASSLGFLGGSYNEQFF

j_gene: TRBJ2-1
v_gene: TRBV5-1
d_gene: TRBD2
abundance: NA
CDR3nt: TGCGCCAGCAGCCCGGGGACTAGCGTGCATGAGCAGTTCTTC
CDR3aa: CASSPGTSVHEQFF

j_gene: TRBJ1-2
v_gene: TRBV4-1
d_gene: NA
abundance: NA
CDR3nt: TGCGCCAGCAGCCAAGGGGAGGAGCAAAACTATGGCTACACCTTC
CDR3aa: CASSQGEEQNYGYTF

j_gene: TRBJ1-1
v_gene: TRBV5-1
d_gene: NA
abundance: NA
CDR3nt: TGCGCCAGCAGCTTGGCAACTACGTTCGCTGAAGCTTTCTTT
CDR3aa: CASSLATTFAEAFF

j_gene: TRBJ2-2
v_gene: TRBV15
d_gene: NA
abundance: NA
CDR3nt: TGTGCCACCAGCAGAGATACCGCGTACGGGGAGCTGTTTTTT
CDR3aa: CATSRDTAYGELFF

j_gene: TRBJ2-1
v_gene: TRBV29-1
d_gene: TRBD2
abundance: NA
CDR3nt: TGCAGCGTCCAAAAGGGACTAGCCTCTGATGAGCAGTTCTTC
CDR3aa: CSVQKGLASDEQFF

j_gene: TRBJ1-2
v_gene: TRBV3-1/TRBV3-2
d_gene: TRBD1
abundance: once
CDR3nt: TGTGCCAGCAGCCAAGATCTGTCTGCCAGGGGGGACTATGGCTACACCTTC
CDR3aa: CASSQDLSARGDYGYTF

j_gene: TRBJ1-2
v_gene: TRBV27
d_gene: NA
abundance: NA
CDR3nt: TGTGCCAGCAGAATCGGGTACGAGACTAGGGGCTACACCTTC
CDR3aa: CASRIGYETRGYTF

j_gene: TRBJ1-4
v_gene: TRBV5-1
d_gene: NA
abundance: once
CDR3nt: TGCGCCAGCAGGGGGGACCGATCTAATGAAAAACTGTTTTTT
CDR3aa: CASRGDRSNEKLFF

j_gene: TRBJ1-6
v_gene: TRBV7-2
d_gene: NA
abundance: NA
CDR3nt: TGTGCCAGCAGCTTAGGTCAGACCAATTCACCCCTCCACTTT
CDR3aa: CASSLGQTNSPLHF

j_gene: TRBJ2-7
v_gene: TRBV2
d_gene: NA
abundance: NA
CDR3nt: TGTGCCAGCAGGGATAGGGGTACCTACGAGCAGTACTTC
CDR3aa: CASRDRGTYEQYF

j_gene: TRBJ1-1
v_gene: TRBV11-3
d_gene: NA
abundance: NA
CDR3nt: TGTGCCAGCAGCTTAGGGACAGTCGAAGCTTTCTTT
CDR3aa: CASSLGTVEAFF

j_gene: TRBJ1-1
v_gene: TRBV6-5
d_gene: NA
abundance: NA
CDR3nt: TGTGCCAGCAGTTACTCATGGGGGAGAATTGAAGCTTTCTTT
CDR3aa: CASSYSWGRIEAFF

j_gene: TRBJ1-5
v_gene: TRBV4-1
d_gene: TRBD1
abundance: NA
CDR3nt: TGCGCCAGCAGCCAAGAAAGTTTACAGGGGGCGAAGCCCCAGCATTTT
CDR3aa: CASSQESLQGAKPQHF

j_gene: TRBJ1-1
v_gene: TRBV5-6
d_gene: NA
abundance: NA
CDR3nt: TGTGCCAGCAGCTTCGCGAATGAAGCTTTCTTT
CDR3aa: CASSFANEAFF

j_gene: TRBJ1-4
v_gene: TRBV3-1/TRBV3-2
d_gene: TRBD1
abundance: NA
CDR3nt: TGTGCCAGCAGCCAAGGAGGGGGCGAGTCTAATGAAAAACTGTTTTTT
CDR3aa: CASSQGGGESNEKLFF

j_gene: TRBJ1-1
v_gene: TRBV5-1
d_gene: NA
abundance: once
CDR3nt: TGCGCCAGCAGCTTTGATGTCGGATATAACACTGAAGCTTTCTTT
CDR3aa: CASSFDVGYNTEAFF

j_gene: TRBJ2-5
v_gene: TRBV19
d_gene: TRBD2
abundance: once
CDR3nt: TGTGCCAGTAGTGCCGGGGGGGACGGGGAGACCCAGTACTTC
CDR3aa: CASSAGGDGETQYF

j_gene: TRBJ2-6
v_gene: TRBV2
d_gene: NA
abundance: NA
CDR3nt: TGTGCCAGCACCCGGTTTGTCCTAAACTCTGGGGCCAACGTCCTGACTTTC
CDR3aa: CASTRFVLNSGANVLTF

j_gene: TRBJ2-1
v_gene: TRBV19
d_gene: TRBD2
abundance: once
CDR3nt: TGTGCCAGTAGCAAACTAGCGGGGGAAAAGCAGTTCTTC
CDR3aa: CASSKLAGEKQFF

j_gene: TRBJ2-6
v_gene: TRBV7-9
d_gene: NA
abundance: NA
CDR3nt: TGTGCCAGCAGCGCCTCTGGGGCCAACGTCCTGACTTTC
CDR3aa: CASSASGANVLTF

j_gene: TRBJ2-7
v_gene: TRBV6-2/TRBV6-3
d_gene: TRBD2
abundance: NA
CDR3nt: TGTGCCAGCAGTTACGCCGCTGGGGGGACTACGCAGCAGTACTTC
CDR3aa: CASSYAAGGTTQQYF

j_gene: TRBJ2-3
v_gene: TRBV14
d_gene: NA
abundance: once
CDR3nt: TGTGCCAGCAGCCAACTGGACCGTAGCACAGATACGCAGTATTTT
CDR3aa: CASSQLDRSTDTQYF

j_gene: TRBJ1-4
v_gene: TRBV7-9
d_gene: NA
abundance: few
CDR3nt: TGTGCCAGCAGCCGGGATGTGACTAATGAAAAACTGTTTTTT
CDR3aa: CASSRDVTNEKLFF

j_gene: TRBJ2-2
v_gene: TRBV25-1
d_gene: TRBD2
abundance: NA
CDR3nt: TGTGCCAGCAGTGGGACTAGCGACACCGGGGAGCTGTTTTTT
CDR3aa: CASSGTSDTGELFF

j_gene: TRBJ1-2
v_gene: TRBV7-9
d_gene: TRBD1
abundance: NA
CDR3nt: TGTGCCAGCAGCTTAGCGGGACAGGGTAGCCCCTATGGCTACACCTTC
CDR3aa: CASSLAGQGSPYGYTF

j_gene: TRBJ1-5
v_gene: TRBV9
d_gene: NA
abundance: NA
CDR3nt: TGTGCCAGCAGCGTAGAGGGACACGAGAATCAGCCCCAGCATTTT
CDR3aa: CASSVEGHENQPQHF

j_gene: TRBJ1-2
v_gene: TRBV29-1
d_gene: NA
abundance: NA
CDR3nt: TGCAGCGTCGGTGGCTACACCTTC
CDR3aa: CSVGGYTF

j_gene: TRBJ2-2
v_gene: TRBV27
d_gene: TRBD1
abundance: NA
CDR3nt: TGTGCCAGCAGTCTTGAGGGGGCGCAAACCGGGGAGCTGTTTTTT
CDR3aa: CASSLEGAQTGELFF

j_gene: TRBJ1-5
v_gene: TRBV2
d_gene: NA
abundance: NA
CDR3nt: TGTGCCAGCAGTGAGGGCAGAGCCCCCGGTCAGCCCCAGCATTTT
CDR3aa: CASSEGRAPGQPQHF

j_gene: TRBJ2-7
v_gene: TRBV7-9
d_gene: TRBD2
abundance: NA
CDR3nt: TGTGCCAGCAGTAGAACTAGCGGGGAAACCTACGAGCAGTACTTC
CDR3aa: CASSRTSGETYEQYF